The entry that follows covers one TCR beta chain sequence. What it binds is unknown. The sample comes from a study of blood T cells in healthy people across ages. Whole-study context: There was about one barcoded beta molecule captured by template switching per two T cells. Notes on the study in general: The CMV status of each donor remained undetermined, and this could have confounded shifts in expanded clonotypes.

Together with a sample-barcoded 5' primer, a J-beta primer mix was included in a second PCR lasting 7 to 11 cycles. TCRdb itself ran the 5' RACE reads through MiXCR, one entry per CDR3 protein. This table has 1.5 million to 2 million distinct CDR3 sequences, around 40% appearing once. The specimen sequenced was blood. This sequence originates from a human donor in good health.

This CDR3 reads CSASGGASNNEQFF. The DNA for the CDR3 is TGCAGTGCTAGCGGGGGGGCATCCAACAATGAGCAGTTCTTC. This rearrangement joins TRBV20-1 to TRBJ2-1; 8 bases agree with TRBD2. The CDR3 has 14 residues. Per the germline V gene, CDR1 is DFQATT and CDR2 is SNEGSKA (reference sequence). With V trimmed by 3 bases and J by 5 bases, 6 bases remained unmatched.